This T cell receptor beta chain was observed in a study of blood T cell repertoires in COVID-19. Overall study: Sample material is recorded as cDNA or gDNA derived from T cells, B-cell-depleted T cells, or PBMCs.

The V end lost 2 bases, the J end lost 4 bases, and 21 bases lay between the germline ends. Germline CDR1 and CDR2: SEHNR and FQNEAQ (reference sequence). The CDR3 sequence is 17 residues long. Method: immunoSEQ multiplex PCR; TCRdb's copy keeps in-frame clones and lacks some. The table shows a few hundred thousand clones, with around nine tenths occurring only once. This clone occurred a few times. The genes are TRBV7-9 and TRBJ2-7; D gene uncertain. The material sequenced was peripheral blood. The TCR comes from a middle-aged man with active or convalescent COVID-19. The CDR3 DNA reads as TGTGCCAGCAGCTTAAGTATGAGAACAGACATTCTTTACGAGCAGTACTTC. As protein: CASSLSMRTDILYEQYF.